Listed below are T cell receptor beta chains from one sample, sequenced in a study of metastatic and nonmetastatic thyroid tumors. Using MiXCR, TCRdb reanalyzed the PCR reads. The table records about 39,000 clones, approximately 17% of them present only once. The sample was tumor tissue. The origin of the receptors is a female donor with papillary thyroid cancer or a benign thyroid nodule (not recorded which). Some clones in this sample may be carry-over from other donors' samples. Each CDR3 is given with its conserved first and last residue. D genes are given only for firm matches. Only some rows state a clone size, as once, few, many or a class for expanded clones.

cdr3_nt: TGTGCCAGCAGCTCCGTTAAGGGAAACGAGCAGTACTTC
cdr3_aa: CASSSVKGNEQYF
clone_size: many
v_call: TRBV7-2
j_call: TRBJ2-7
d_call: NA

cdr3_nt: TGTGCCAGCAGCTTTCTAGGGGGGACAGATACGCAGTATTTT
cdr3_aa: CASSFLGGTDTQYF
clone_size: many
v_call: TRBV7-9
j_call: TRBJ2-3
d_call: NA

cdr3_nt: TGCGCCAGCAGCTTGGGTCTTTCCTACAATGAGCAGTTCTTC
cdr3_aa: CASSLGLSYNEQFF
clone_size: NA
v_call: TRBV5-1
j_call: TRBJ2-1
d_call: NA

cdr3_nt: TGTGCCTGGAGGAACACGAGGAGTACCGGGGAGCTGTTTTTT
cdr3_aa: CAWRNTRSTGELFF
clone_size: many
v_call: TRBV30
j_call: TRBJ2-2
d_call: NA

cdr3_nt: TGTGCCAGCAGCTTGTTTAGACAGGGCTACGAGCAGTACTTC
cdr3_aa: CASSLFRQGYEQYF
clone_size: many
v_call: TRBV5-6
j_call: TRBJ2-7
d_call: TRBD1

cdr3_nt: TGTGCCAGCAGGTCCGGGACAGGGGGCTATTTTAATTCACCCCTCCACTTT
cdr3_aa: CASRSGTGGYFNSPLHF
clone_size: few
v_call: TRBV6-2/TRBV6-3
j_call: TRBJ1-6
d_call: TRBD1

cdr3_nt: TGCAGTTCACCTAACTGGGAGGGCCGGACCGGGGAGCTGTTTTTT
cdr3_aa: CSSPNWEGRTGELFF
clone_size: NA
v_call: TRBV20-1
j_call: TRBJ2-2
d_call: TRBD2

cdr3_nt: TGCGCCAGCAGCCAATCCGGGACAGGGAAGGCAGATACGCAGTATTTT
cdr3_aa: CASSQSGTGKADTQYF
clone_size: many
v_call: TRBV5-1
j_call: TRBJ2-3
d_call: TRBD1

cdr3_nt: TGTGCCAGCAGTGTAAACTCTTACTATGGCTACACCTTC
cdr3_aa: CASSVNSYYGYTF
clone_size: many
v_call: TRBV2
j_call: TRBJ1-2
d_call: NA

cdr3_nt: TGTGCCAGCAGTTTAGGAAGTTCGGGGGGCCCCCACAATGAGCAGTTCTTC
cdr3_aa: CASSLGSSGGPHNEQFF
clone_size: many
v_call: TRBV12-3/TRBV12-4
j_call: TRBJ2-1
d_call: NA

cdr3_nt: TGTGCTAGTGGGAGAGACAGGGTGCCAAACTATGGCCACACCTTC
cdr3_aa: CASGRDRVPNYGHTF
clone_size: few
v_call: TRBV12-5
j_call: TRBJ1-2
d_call: TRBD1

cdr3_nt: TGCGCCAGCAGCCAGAACGAGTTTGGCAGGAGCTCCTACGAGCAGTACTTC
cdr3_aa: CASSQNEFGRSSYEQYF
clone_size: many
v_call: TRBV4-3
j_call: TRBJ2-7
d_call: NA

cdr3_nt: TGTGCCAGTAGTATGGGCTGGAACGAAGCTTTCTTT
cdr3_aa: CASSMGWNEAFF
clone_size: many
v_call: TRBV19
j_call: TRBJ1-1
d_call: NA

cdr3_nt: TGCGCCAGCAGCATATCGCTAGCCGGAGGGCCGAGTGAGCAGTACTTC
cdr3_aa: CASSISLAGGPSEQYF
clone_size: NA
v_call: TRBV5-1
j_call: TRBJ2-7
d_call: NA

cdr3_nt: TGTGCCAGCTCATCTAATCGGGGGGCCCAAGAGACCCAGTACTTC
cdr3_aa: CASSSNRGAQETQYF
clone_size: many
v_call: TRBV18
j_call: TRBJ2-5
d_call: NA

cdr3_nt: TGTGCCAGCAGCCTGTACGAGGGTACTGGGTCCAACGTCCTGACTTTC
cdr3_aa: CASSLYEGTGSNVLTF
clone_size: NA
v_call: TRBV3-1
j_call: TRBJ2-6
d_call: NA

cdr3_nt: TGTGCCAGCAGCACCAGCGGGGCATACAATGAGCAGTTCTTC
cdr3_aa: CASSTSGAYNEQFF
clone_size: many
v_call: TRBV9
j_call: TRBJ2-1
d_call: TRBD2